Below are 20 T cell receptor beta chains sequenced from a single sample in a study of T cell repertoires in cytomegalovirus infection. TCRdb reprocessed the reads with MiXCR, giving one entry per CDR3 protein. The profile shows 700,000 to 900,000 distinct CDR3 sequences, about 27% of them singletons. The antigens for these receptors are not known. Here the sequenced sample was cultured CD8+ T cells from PBMCs, taken from culture after CMV antigen stimulation. The receptors here all came from a human donor in good health (CMV status not recorded). Some clones in this sample may be carry-over from other donors' samples.

This rearrangement joins TRBV7-9 to TRBJ2-7, with 8 bases lining up with TRBD1. The CDR3 sequence is 14 residues long. J gave up 5 bases and V 1 base, and 4 bases lay outside the gene matches. In germline, CDR1 is SEHNR, CDR2 FQNEAQ (reference sequence). CDR3: CASSLGDRGHEQYV. CDR3 nucleotides: TGTGCCAGCAGCTTAGGAGACAGGGGACACGAGCAGTACGTC.

This clonotype was detected many times. V is TRBV7-2 and J is TRBJ2-5, with a tentative D call TRBD2 (5 bases). The CDR3 loop spans 13 amino acids. The V gene's germline CDR1 is SGHTA and CDR2 FQGNSA. Trimming pared 2 bases from V and 3 bases from J, leaving 7 bases between. Here the CDR3 DNA reads TGTGCCAGCAGCTTAAACGGGAAAGAGACCCAGTACTTC. Protein sequence: CASSLNGKETQYF.

V is TRBV19 and J is TRBJ2-3; TRBD1 aligns across 8 bases. CDR3 length: 18 residues. Germline V lookup: CDR1 LNHDA, CDR2 SQIVND (reference sequence). V trimming: 7 bases; J trimming: 6 bases; junction bases outside the gene matches: 21. The DNA of the CDR3 is TGTGCCAGTACCCACTCCCGTTACAGGGGGAATAACGCGGATACGCAGTATTTT. Amino acid sequence: CASTHSRYRGNNADTQYF.

This clonotype has more than one count but fewer than ten. The J gene is TRBJ2-2, the V gene TRBV27, with 7 bases lining up with TRBD2. The V gene's germline CDR1 is MNHEY and CDR2 SMNVEV (reference sequence). V was clipped by 5 bases and J by 6 bases; unmatched bases: 6. This CDR3 is 14 amino acids long. The CDR3 reads CASSVRLAPGELFF. The CDR3 DNA is TGTGCCAGCAGTGTAAGACTAGCTCCCGGGGAGCTGTTTTTT.

Only a few counts were recorded for this clonotype. CDR3 DNA: TGTGCCAGCGGATACAGGACAAATGAGCAGTTCTTC. Its protein product is CASGYRTNEQFF. The chain recombines TRBV12-3 or TRBV12-4 with TRBJ2-1; a weak D match, TRBD1 (5 bases). CDR3 length equals 12 residues. Trimming left V 8 bases short and J 7 bases short, with 12 bases between.

This clonotype was detected a few times. The chain uses TRBV5-4 and TRBJ1-5; D unclear. V dropped 4 bases and J dropped 6 bases, with 11 bases sitting between them. Germline V gene lookup returns CDR1 SGHNT and CDR2 YYREEE (reference sequence). CDR3 size: 13 residues. CDR3: CASSPSSGQPQHF. CDR3 nucleotides: TGTGCCAGCAGCCCTTCGAGCGGTCAGCCCCAGCATTTT.

This clonotype was found a few times. The chain has TRBV5-8 and TRBJ2-5; TRBD1 might be the D (5 bases). Germline V gene sequence: CDR1 SGHTS, CDR2 YDEGEE. With 0 bases removed from V and 5 bases from J, the gap between germline ends came to 14 bases. The CDR3 contains 15 residues. CDR3 amino acids: CASSLEGRVAETQYF. The CDR3, as DNA: TGTGCCAGCAGCTTGGAAGGCAGGGTGGCGGAGACCCAGTACTTC.

The chain couples TRBV11-2 to TRBJ2-7; 9 positions match TRBD2. The CDR3 is made up of 18 amino acids. The V segment lost 0 bases and the J segment 4 bases; nucleotides outside the gene matches: 13. CDR1 and CDR2 from the germline V gene are SGHAT and FQNNGV. The CDR3 nucleotides read TGTGCCAGCAGCTTAGATAACCTCAGCGGGGGGCCAAGGTACGAGCAGTACGTC. Its translation: CASSLDNLSGGPRYEQYV.

The J gene is TRBJ1-4, the V gene TRBV7-6; a possible D gene is TRBD1 (5 bases). The CDR3 covers 18 residues. The germline V gene has CDR1 SGHVS and CDR2 FNYEAQ. V lost 5 bases and J 2 bases, leaving 21 bases between the germline ends. The DNA of the CDR3 is TGTGCCAGCAGCCTATACACCTACGGGGGTTTGACTAATGAAAAACTGTTTTTT. Its protein product is CASSLYTYGGLTNEKLFF.

In its sample, this clonotype was seen a few times. This rearrangement joins TRBV4-1 to TRBJ2-3; 10 bases match TRBD2. V was pared by 1 base and J by 4 bases, with 8 bases of the junction left unmatched. The length of the CDR3 is 17 residues. The germline V gene has CDR1 MGHRA and CDR2 YSYEKL. DNA of the CDR3: TGCGCCAGCAGCCAAGTGAGAGCTAGCGGGGGACCAGATACGCAGTATTTT. Protein sequence: CASSQVRASGGPDTQYF.

This clonotype was recorded a few times. The chain recombines TRBV19 with TRBJ2-1; 8 bases fit TRBD1. From germline, CDR1 is LNHDA and CDR2 SQIVND (reference sequence). The CDR3 covers 16 residues. V trimming: 9 bases; J trimming: 10 bases; junction bases outside the gene matches: 20. DNA of the CDR3: TGTGCCAGCACCCTCGGTTTGGCAGGGGGCTGGGGCGAGCAGTTCTTC. Its translation: CASTLGLAGGWGEQFF.

This clonotype was recorded a few times. The CDR3: CASSYESPGSGANVLTF. Here the CDR3 DNA reads TGTGCCAGCAGTTACGAGAGCCCCGGCTCTGGGGCCAACGTCCTGACTTTC. The chain couples TRBV6-2 or TRBV6-3 to TRBJ2-6; D unclear. The V and J ends lost 2 bases and 0 bases respectively, with 11 bases between them. Germline V gene data show CDR1 as MNHEY and CDR2 as SVGEGT. The CDR3 spans 17 residues.

This clonotype was seen only a few times. The chain uses TRBV7-9 and TRBJ2-2, with D hard to call. With 6 bases removed from V and 2 bases from J, the gap between germline ends came to 10 bases. CDR3 length: 14 amino acids. Germline loops: CDR1 SEHNR, CDR2 FQNEAQ (reference sequence). CDR3 sequence: CASSHGSNTGELFF. DNA for the CDR3: TGTGCCAGCAGTCACGGGTCAAACACCGGGGAGCTGTTTTTT.

The genes are TRBV7-9 and TRBJ1-2, with D possibly being TRBD1 (6 bases). CDR3 length equals 17 residues. The V end lost 5 bases, the J end lost 2 bases, and 21 bases lay between the germline ends. Germline CDR1 reads SEHNR; CDR2 reads FQNEAQ (reference sequence). The CDR3 loop is CASSEGGLAPPNYGYTF. CDR3 DNA: TGTGCCAGCAGCGAAGGGGGGTTGGCACCCCCCAACTATGGCTACACCTTC.

The chain carries TRBV28 and TRBJ2-1; D possibly corresponds to TRBD2 (6 bases). Germline assignment: CDR1 MDHEN and CDR2 SYDVKM. V lost 3 bases, J lost 5 bases, and 17 bases lay in between. The CDR3 has 16 amino acids. The CDR3: CASSFEVFRGNNEQFF. In DNA, the CDR3 is TGTGCCAGCAGTTTCGAGGTATTCCGGGGGAACAATGAGCAGTTCTTC.

This clonotype has a handful of counts. V and J are TRBV24-1 and TRBJ2-1; no reliable D call. The CDR3 spans 14 residues. The ends were cut back, 3 bases at V and 9 bases at J, with 14 bases in the middle. CDR1 is KGHDR, CDR2 SFDVKD, per germline. The CDR3 sequence: CATSDRTRWSEQFF. The CDR3 DNA is TGTGCCACCAGTGATCGAACTCGATGGAGTGAGCAGTTCTTC.

In its sample, this clonotype was seen a few times. The chain is built from TRBV6-6 and TRBJ2-7, with 9 bases aligning to TRBD1. The J segment lost 3 bases and the V segment lost 0 bases, leaving 0 bases of the junction unmatched. The CDR3 is made up of 14 amino acids. CDR1 and CDR2 (germline): MNHNY, SVGAGI (reference sequence). In DNA form, the CDR3 reads TGTGCCAGCAGTTACTCGGGACAGGGCTACGAGCAGTACTTC. It specifies CASSYSGQGYEQYF.

Concerning this clonotype: The junction differs from germline at one of its ends, possibly a read error. This chain uses TRBV7-9 with TRBJ2-4, with 7 bases aligning to TRBD2. The germline CDR1 and CDR2 sequences are SEHNR and FQNEAQ (reference sequence). This CDR3 spans 12 amino acids. The chain's CDR3 is CASSLGLGGTLF. For the CDR3, the DNA is TGTGCCAGCAGCTTAGGGCTCGGGGGGACGCTCTTC.

The gene calls are TRBV20-1 and TRBJ1-2, with 7 positions matching TRBD1. This CDR3 comprises 15 residues. CDR1 and CDR2 from the germline V gene are DFQATT and SNEGSKA (reference sequence). J gave up 0 bases and V 4 bases, and 8 bases lay outside the gene matches. CDR3 sequence: CSATTGAATNYGYTF. CDR3 in DNA: TGCAGTGCTACTACAGGGGCCGCCACTAACTATGGCTACACCTTC.

The chain couples TRBV7-2 to TRBJ2-6, with D maybe TRBD2 (6 bases). V was cut by 5 bases and J by 0 bases, with 20 bases left in between. The CDR3 consists of 19 residues. The V gene's germline CDR1 is SGHTA and CDR2 FQGNSA. The CDR3 DNA reads as TGTGCCAGCAGCCCGGGGGTTAGTTACGTGACCTCTGGGGCCAACGTCCTGACTTTC. Amino acid sequence: CASSPGVSYVTSGANVLTF.